This TCR beta chain was recorded in a study of T cells in Graves' hyperthyroidism and ophthalmopathy. CDR1 is SNHLY and CDR2 is FYNNEI in the germline V gene. The V and J ends lost 3 bases and 6 bases respectively, with 14 bases between them. The CDR3 is 14 amino acids. This clonotype was counted many times. This sample holds PBMCs from roughly 10 ml fresh peripheral blood. Amplification of TCR beta CDR3 regions was performed using RNA transcripts as template. A first-round RT-PCR of the TCR CDR3 used the HTBI primer set. TCRdb reprocessed the multiplex PCR reads with MiXCR, giving one entry per CDR3 protein. The sample shows 300,000 to 450,000 distinct CDR3 sequences, 15% to 20% of them seen only once.

The chain couples TRBV2 to TRBJ1-2; D is undetermined. The receptor comes from a woman aged 40 to 50 with Graves' ophthalmopathy. Sequenced sample: blood. CDR3 sequence (DNA): TGTGCCAGCAGTGAGAGTACCCAAGCACATGGCTACACCTTC. It translates to CASSESTQAHGYTF.